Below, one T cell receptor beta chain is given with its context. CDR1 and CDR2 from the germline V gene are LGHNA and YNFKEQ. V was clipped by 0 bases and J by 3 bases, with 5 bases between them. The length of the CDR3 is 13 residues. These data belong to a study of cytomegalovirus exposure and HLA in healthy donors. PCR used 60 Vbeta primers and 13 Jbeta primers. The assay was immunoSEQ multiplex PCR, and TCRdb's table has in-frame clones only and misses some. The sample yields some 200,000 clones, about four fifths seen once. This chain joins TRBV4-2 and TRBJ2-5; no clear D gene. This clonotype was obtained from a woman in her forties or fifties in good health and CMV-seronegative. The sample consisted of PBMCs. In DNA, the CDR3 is TGTGCCAGCAGCCAAGAAGAGGAAGAGACCCAGTACTTC. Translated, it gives CASSQEEEETQYF.